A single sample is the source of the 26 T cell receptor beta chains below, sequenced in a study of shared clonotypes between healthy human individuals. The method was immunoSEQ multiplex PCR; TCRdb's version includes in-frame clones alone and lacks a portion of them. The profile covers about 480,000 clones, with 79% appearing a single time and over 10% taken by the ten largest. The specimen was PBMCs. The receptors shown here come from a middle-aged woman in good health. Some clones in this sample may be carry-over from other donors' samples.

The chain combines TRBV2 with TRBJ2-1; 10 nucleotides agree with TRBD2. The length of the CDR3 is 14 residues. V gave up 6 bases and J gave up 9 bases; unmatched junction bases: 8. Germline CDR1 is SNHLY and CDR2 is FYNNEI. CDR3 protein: CASRPGLARREQFF. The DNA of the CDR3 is TGTGCCAGCAGGCCGGGACTAGCGCGCCGTGAGCAGTTCTTC. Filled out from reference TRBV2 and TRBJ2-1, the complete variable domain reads EPEVTQTPSHQVTQMGQEVILRCVPISNHLYFYWYRQILGQKVEFLVSFYNNEISEKSEIFDDQFSVERPDGSNFTLKIRSTKLEDSAMYFCASRPGLARREQFFGPGTRLTVL.

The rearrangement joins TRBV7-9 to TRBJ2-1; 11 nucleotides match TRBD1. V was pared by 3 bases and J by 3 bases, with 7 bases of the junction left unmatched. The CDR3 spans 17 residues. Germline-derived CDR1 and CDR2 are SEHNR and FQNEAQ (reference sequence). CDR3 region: CASSFRTGGQDYNEQFF. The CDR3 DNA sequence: TGTGCCAGCAGCTTTCGGACAGGGGGCCAGGACTACAATGAGCAGTTCTTC. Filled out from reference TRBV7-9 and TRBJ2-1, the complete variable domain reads DTGVSQNPRHKITKRGQNVTFRCDPISEHNRLYWYRQTLGQGPEFLTYFQNEAQLEKSRLLSDRFSAERPKGSFSTLEIQRTEQGDSAMYLCASSFRTGGQDYNEQFFGPGTRLTVL.

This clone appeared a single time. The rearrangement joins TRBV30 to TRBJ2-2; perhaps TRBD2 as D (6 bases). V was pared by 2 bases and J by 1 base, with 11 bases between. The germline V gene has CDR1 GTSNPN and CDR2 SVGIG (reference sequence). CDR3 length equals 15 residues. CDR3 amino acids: CAWSRGDWNTGELFF. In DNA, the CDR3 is TGTGCCTGGAGTCGCGGGGACTGGAACACCGGGGAGCTGTTTTTT.

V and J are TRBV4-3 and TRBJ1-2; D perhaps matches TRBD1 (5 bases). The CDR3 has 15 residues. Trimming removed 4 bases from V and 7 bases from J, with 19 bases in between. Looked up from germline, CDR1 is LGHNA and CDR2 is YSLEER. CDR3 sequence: CASSRTVGGLGGYTF. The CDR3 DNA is TGCGCCAGCAGCCGCACCGTCGGGGGGTTGGGTGGCTACACCTTC.

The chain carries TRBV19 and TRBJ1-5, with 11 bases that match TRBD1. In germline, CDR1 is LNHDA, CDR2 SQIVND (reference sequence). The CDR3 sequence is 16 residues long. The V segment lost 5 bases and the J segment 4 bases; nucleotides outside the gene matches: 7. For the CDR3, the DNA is TGTGCCAGTAGTCTCCGGGACAGGGGGAAGAATCAGCCCCAGCATTTT. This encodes CASSLRDRGKNQPQHF.

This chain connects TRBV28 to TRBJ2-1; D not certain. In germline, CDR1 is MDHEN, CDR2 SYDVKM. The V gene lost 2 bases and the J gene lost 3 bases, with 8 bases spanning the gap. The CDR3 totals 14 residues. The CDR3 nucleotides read TGTGCCAGCAGTTTAATCTCCAGCTACAATGAGCAGTTCTTC. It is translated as CASSLISSYNEQFF.

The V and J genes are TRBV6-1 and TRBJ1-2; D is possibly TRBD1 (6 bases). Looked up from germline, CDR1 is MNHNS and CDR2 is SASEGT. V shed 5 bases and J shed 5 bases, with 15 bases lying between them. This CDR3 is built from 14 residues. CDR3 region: CASSLSTGGYGYTF. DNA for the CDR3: TGTGCCAGCAGTTTGTCGACAGGCGGTTATGGCTACACCTTC.

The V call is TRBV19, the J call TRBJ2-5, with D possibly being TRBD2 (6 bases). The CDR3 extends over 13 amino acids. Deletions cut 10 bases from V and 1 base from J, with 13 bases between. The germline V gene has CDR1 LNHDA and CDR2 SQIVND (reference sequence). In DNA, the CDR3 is TGTGCCACCAGCCCCGGGGGCCAAGAGACCCAGTACTTC. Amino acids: CATSPGGQETQYF.

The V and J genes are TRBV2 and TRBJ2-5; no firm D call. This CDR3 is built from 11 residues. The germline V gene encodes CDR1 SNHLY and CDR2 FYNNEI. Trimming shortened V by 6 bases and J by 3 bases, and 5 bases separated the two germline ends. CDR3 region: CASRPEETQYF. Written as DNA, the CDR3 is TGTGCCAGCAGACCAGAAGAGACCCAGTACTTC. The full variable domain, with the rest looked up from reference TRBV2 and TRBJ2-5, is EPEVTQTPSHQVTQMGQEVILRCVPISNHLYFYWYRQILGQKVEFLVSFYNNEISEKSEIFDDQFSVERPDGSNFTLKIRSTKLEDSAMYFCASRPEETQYFGPGTRLLVL.

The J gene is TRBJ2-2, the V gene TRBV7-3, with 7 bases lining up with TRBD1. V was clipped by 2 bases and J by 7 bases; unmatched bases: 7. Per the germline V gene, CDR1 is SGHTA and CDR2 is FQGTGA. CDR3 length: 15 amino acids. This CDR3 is CASSLGQAAIGELFF. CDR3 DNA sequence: TGTGCCAGCAGCTTAGGACAGGCTGCGATCGGGGAGCTGTTTTTT.

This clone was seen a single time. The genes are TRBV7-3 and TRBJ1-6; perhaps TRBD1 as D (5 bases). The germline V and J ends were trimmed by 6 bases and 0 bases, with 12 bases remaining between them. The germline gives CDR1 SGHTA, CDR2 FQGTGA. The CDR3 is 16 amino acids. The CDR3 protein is CASSPGLSSYNSPLHF. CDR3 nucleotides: TGTGCCAGCAGTCCGGGACTGAGCTCCTATAATTCACCCCTCCACTTT.

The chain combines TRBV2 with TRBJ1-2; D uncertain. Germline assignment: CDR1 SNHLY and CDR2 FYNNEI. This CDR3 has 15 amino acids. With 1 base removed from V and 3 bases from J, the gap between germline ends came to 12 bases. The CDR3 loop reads CASSEGVRGDYGYTF. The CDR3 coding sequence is TGTGCCAGCAGTGAAGGGGTACGCGGGGACTATGGCTACACCTTC.

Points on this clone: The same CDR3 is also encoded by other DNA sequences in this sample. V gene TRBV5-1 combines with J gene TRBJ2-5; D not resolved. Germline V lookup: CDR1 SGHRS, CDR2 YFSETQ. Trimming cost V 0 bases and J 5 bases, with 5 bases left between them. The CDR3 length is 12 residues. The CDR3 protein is CASSLVEETQYF. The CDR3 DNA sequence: TGCGCCAGCAGCTTGGTGGAGGAGACCCAGTACTTC. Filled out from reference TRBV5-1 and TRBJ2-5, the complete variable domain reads KAGVTQTPRYLIKTRGQQVTLSCSPISGHRSVSWYQQTPGQGLQFLFEYFSETQRNKGNFPGRFSGRQFSNSRSEMNVSTLELGDSALYLCASSLVEETQYFGPGTRLLVL.

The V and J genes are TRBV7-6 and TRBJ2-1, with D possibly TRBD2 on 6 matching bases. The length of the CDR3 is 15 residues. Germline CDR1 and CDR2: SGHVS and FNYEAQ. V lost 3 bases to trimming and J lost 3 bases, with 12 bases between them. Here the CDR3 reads CASSFGGMDYNEQFF. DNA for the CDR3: TGTGCCAGCAGCTTTGGGGGGATGGACTACAATGAGCAGTTCTTC.

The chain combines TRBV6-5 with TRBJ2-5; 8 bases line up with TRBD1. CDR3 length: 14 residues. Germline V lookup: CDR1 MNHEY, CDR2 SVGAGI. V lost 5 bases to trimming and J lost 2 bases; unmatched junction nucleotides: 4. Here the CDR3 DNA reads TGTGCCAGCAGTCTAAACAGGGGGCAAGAGACCCAGTACTTC. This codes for CASSLNRGQETQYF.

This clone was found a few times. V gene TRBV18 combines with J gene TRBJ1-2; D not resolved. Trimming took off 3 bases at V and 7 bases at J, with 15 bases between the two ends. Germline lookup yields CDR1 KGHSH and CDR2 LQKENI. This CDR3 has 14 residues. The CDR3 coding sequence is TGTGCCAGCTCACCCGAGACCCTGGTCCTTGGCTACACCTTC. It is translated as CASSPETLVLGYTF.

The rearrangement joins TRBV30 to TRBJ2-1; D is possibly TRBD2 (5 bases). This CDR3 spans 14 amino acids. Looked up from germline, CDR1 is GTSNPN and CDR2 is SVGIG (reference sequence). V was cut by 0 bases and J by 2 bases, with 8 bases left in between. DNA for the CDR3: TGTGCCTGGAGTGTAGGCGGGCCCTACAATGAGCAGTTCTTC. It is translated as CAWSVGGPYNEQFF.

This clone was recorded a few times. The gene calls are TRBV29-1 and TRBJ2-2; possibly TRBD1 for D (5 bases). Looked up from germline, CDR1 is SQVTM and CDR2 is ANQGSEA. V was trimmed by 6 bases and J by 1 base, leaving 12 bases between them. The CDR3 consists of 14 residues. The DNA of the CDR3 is TGCAGCGTGACACACGACAGGAACACCGGGGAGCTGTTTTTT. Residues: CSVTHDRNTGELFF.

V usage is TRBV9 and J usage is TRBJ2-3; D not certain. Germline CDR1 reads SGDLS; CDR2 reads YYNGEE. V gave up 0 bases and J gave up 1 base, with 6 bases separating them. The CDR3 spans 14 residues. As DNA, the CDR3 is TGTGCCAGCAGCGTAGAGCTAGGCACAGATACGCAGTATTTT. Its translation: CASSVELGTDTQYF.

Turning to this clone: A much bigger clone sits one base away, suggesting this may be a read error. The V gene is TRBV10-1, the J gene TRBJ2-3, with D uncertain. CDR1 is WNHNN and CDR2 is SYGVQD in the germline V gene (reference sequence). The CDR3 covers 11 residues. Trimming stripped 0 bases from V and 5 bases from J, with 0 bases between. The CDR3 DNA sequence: TGCGCCAGCAGTGAGTCAGATACGCAGTATTTT. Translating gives CASSESDTQYF.

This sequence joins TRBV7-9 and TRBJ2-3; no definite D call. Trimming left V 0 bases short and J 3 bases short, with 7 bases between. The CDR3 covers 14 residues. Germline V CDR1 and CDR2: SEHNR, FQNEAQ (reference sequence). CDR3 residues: CASSLARQTDTQYF. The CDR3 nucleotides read TGTGCCAGCAGCTTAGCTCGGCAGACAGATACGCAGTATTTT.

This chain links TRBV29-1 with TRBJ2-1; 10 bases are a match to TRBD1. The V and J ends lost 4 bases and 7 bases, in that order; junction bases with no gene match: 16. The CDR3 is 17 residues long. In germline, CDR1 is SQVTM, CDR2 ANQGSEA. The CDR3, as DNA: TGCAGCGTTGTGGGACGGAGGCCCGACAGGGGGCAGAATGAGCAGTTCTTC. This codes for CSVVGRRPDRGQNEQFF.

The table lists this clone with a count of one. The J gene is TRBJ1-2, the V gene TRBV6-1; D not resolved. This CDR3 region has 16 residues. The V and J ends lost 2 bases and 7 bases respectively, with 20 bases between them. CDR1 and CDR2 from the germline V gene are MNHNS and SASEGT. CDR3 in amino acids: CASSEFTQPGTGGYTF. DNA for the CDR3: TGTGCCAGCAGTGAATTCACTCAGCCCGGAACGGGTGGCTACACCTTC.

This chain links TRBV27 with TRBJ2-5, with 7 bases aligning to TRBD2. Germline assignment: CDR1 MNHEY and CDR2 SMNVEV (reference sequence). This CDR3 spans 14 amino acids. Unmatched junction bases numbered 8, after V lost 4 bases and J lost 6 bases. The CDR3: CASSWFRGEKTQYF. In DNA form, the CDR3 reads TGTGCCAGCAGTTGGTTTCGGGGGGAAAAGACCCAGTACTTC.

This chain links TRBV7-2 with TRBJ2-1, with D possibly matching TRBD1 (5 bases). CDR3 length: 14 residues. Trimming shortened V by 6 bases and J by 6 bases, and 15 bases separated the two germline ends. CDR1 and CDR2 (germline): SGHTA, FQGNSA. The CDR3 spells CASRLDSSPNEQFF. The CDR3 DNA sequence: TGTGCCAGCAGACTTGACAGTAGCCCCAATGAGCAGTTCTTC.

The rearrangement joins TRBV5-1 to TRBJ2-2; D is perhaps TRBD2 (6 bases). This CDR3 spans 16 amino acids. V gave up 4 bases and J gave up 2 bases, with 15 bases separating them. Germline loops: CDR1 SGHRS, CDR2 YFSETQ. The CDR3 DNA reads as TGCGCCAGCAGCCGGAGGGTAGCGGCCAACACCGGGGAGCTGTTTTTT. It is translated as CASSRRVAANTGELFF.